The rows below give T cell receptor beta chains drawn from one sample of a study of T cell repertoires in cytomegalovirus infection. For these TCRs, the target antigens are not known. Using its own MiXCR run on the reads, TCRdb lists one record per CDR3 protein. The data hold roughly 69,000 distinct CDR3 sequences, with around 20% observed a single time. The material sequenced was CD8+ T cells from cultured PBMCs, taken from culture after CMV antigen stimulation. The receptors derive from a human donor in good health (CMV status not recorded). Some clones in this sample may be carry-over from other donors' samples. Both conserved end residues are part of each CDR3. Each record gives: V gene, clone size, D gene, J gene, CDR3 DNA, CDR3 protein. D genes are given only for firm matches. Some rows mark clone size as missing; the rest say once, few, many or name a class of expanded clone.

TRBV7-9	few	-	TRBJ1-2	TGTGCCACCGATTCGCAGGACGGAGGCTACACCTTC	CATDSQDGGYTF
TRBV13	many	-	TRBJ2-5	TGTGCCAGCAGCCCACAGGGCGCAGATTTGGAGACCCAGTACTTC	CASSPQGADLETQYF
TRBV3-1	few	TRBD1	TRBJ1-1	TGTGCCAGCAGGGACGACAGGGAGGTATCCACTGAAGCTTTCTTT	CASRDDREVSTEAFF
TRBV12-3/TRBV12-4	-	TRBD1	TRBJ1-4	TGTGCCAGCAGTTTAGGGCCGGGACAGGGAATGGCAAATGAAAAACTGTTTTTT	CASSLGPGQGMANEKLFF
TRBV7-8	few	-	TRBJ1-1	TGTGCCAGCAGCCTCACAGGATGGGTGCCTGAAGCTTTCTTT	CASSLTGWVPEAFF
TRBV6-1	few	-	TRBJ1-2	TGTGCCAGCCCAAGTTCCCTCCCCAATGGCTACACCTTC	CASPSSLPNGYTF
TRBV7-9	-	-	TRBJ1-2	TGTGCCAGCAGTTCGCCAACCAGGGCTTTCGCTAACTATGGCTACACCTTC	CASSSPTRAFANYGYTF
TRBV11-2	few	-	TRBJ2-7	TGTGCCAGCAGCTTGCGGCTCTACGAGCAGTACTTC	CASSLRLYEQYF
TRBV29-1	-	-	TRBJ1-3	TGCAGCGTCGAGGGGCACCGGACACCAAGCTCTGGAAACACCATATATTTT	CSVEGHRTPSSGNTIYF
TRBV5-1	-	TRBD2	TRBJ2-1	TGCGCCAGCAGCTTGATGACTAGCGGGGGCAATGAGCAGTTCTTC	CASSLMTSGGNEQFF
TRBV12-5	-	TRBD2	TRBJ2-3	TGTGCTAGTGGTTTCGGGACTAGCGGGGCCTCTACGCAGTATTTT	CASGFGTSGASTQYF
TRBV4-1	-	-	TRBJ2-7	TGCGCCAGCAGCGCTACAGGTGGCGGGGCTTTCTACGAGCAGTACTTC	CASSATGGGAFYEQYF
TRBV12-3/TRBV12-4	many	TRBD2	TRBJ2-7	TGTGCCAGCAGTTTGGTAGCGGGGACCTACGAGCAGTACTTC	CASSLVAGTYEQYF
TRBV6-1	many	TRBD2	TRBJ2-1	TGTGCCAGCAGGGGACTAGCGGGGGCCTACAATGAGCAGTTCTTC	CASRGLAGAYNEQFF
TRBV4-1	few	-	TRBJ1-1	TGCGCCAGCAGCCTTACCGGGCTTATGGACACTGAAGCTTTCTTT	CASSLTGLMDTEAFF
TRBV27	-	-	TRBJ2-1	TGTGCCAGCAGTCTAGCTGGAATTGGCAATGAGCAGTTCTTC	CASSLAGIGNEQFF
TRBV7-2	few	-	TRBJ1-1	TGTGCCAGCAGCTCCCTAAGCGCGAGCACTGAAGCTTTCTTT	CASSSLSASTEAFF
TRBV28	few	-	TRBJ2-2	TGTGCCAGCAGCCCCTGGACTGCCCTTACGAACACCGGGGAGCTGTTTTTT	CASSPWTALTNTGELFF
TRBV7-2	-	-	TRBJ2-3	TGTGCCAGCAGCAGGGCGGCTAGATTAGCAGATACGCAGTATTTT	CASSRAARLADTQYF
TRBV7-9	-	TRBD1	TRBJ1-6	TGTGCCAGCAGCCCTGGACAGGGGTCACGATCACCCCTCCACTTT	CASSPGQGSRSPLHF
TRBV27	few	-	TRBJ2-7	TGTGCCAGTATTTCCTGGGGGGGGGCGACGGGAGAGCAGTACTTC	CASISWGGATGEQYF
TRBV7-8	few	-	TRBJ2-5	TGTGCCAGCAGCTTAGCGGGGGGCTCGGTGTTAGAGACCCAGTACTTC	CASSLAGGSVLETQYF
TRBV27	few	-	TRBJ2-1	TGTGCCAGCAGTTTATTAAGGGTTTCGGACAATGAGCAGTTCTTC	CASSLLRVSDNEQFF
TRBV7-8	few	TRBD2	TRBJ2-5	TGTGCCAGCAGCTTGGGACTAGCCGGGGAGACCCAGTACTTC	CASSLGLAGETQYF
TRBV7-9	few	TRBD1	TRBJ1-4	TGTGCCAGCAGCCCCAGGGGGCAGACTAATGAAAAACTGTTTTTT	CASSPRGQTNEKLFF
TRBV7-9	many	-	TRBJ1-3	TGTGCCAGCAGCTCCCCCAGCAGGGCTGGAAACACCATATATTTT	CASSSPSRAGNTIYF
TRBV7-9	few	-	TRBJ2-7	TGTGCCAGCAGCCACGACAGAGACCGCTACGAGCAGTACTTC	CASSHDRDRYEQYF
TRBV7-3	-	-	TRBJ2-3	TGTGCCAGCAGCTCCCCAGGGGGCACAGATACGCAGTATTTT	CASSSPGGTDTQYF
TRBV14	few	-	TRBJ1-6	TGTGCCAGCAGCCATCCCGGGTCACCCCTCCACTTT	CASSHPGSPLHF
TRBV6-2/TRBV6-3	-	-	TRBJ1-1	TGTGCCAGCAGCTGGACCAACACTGAAGCTTTCTTT	CASSWTNTEAFF
TRBV30	-	-	TRBJ1-1	TGTGCCTGGAGTTCTGTCCCCACTGAAGCTTTCTTT	CAWSSVPTEAFF
TRBV6-1	-	TRBD1	TRBJ1-1	TGTGCCAGCAGTGAATGGGACAGGGGGGCCCCTGGGGGCACTGAAGCTTTCTTT	CASSEWDRGAPGGTEAFF
TRBV7-6	-	TRBD1	TRBJ1-2	TGTGCCAGCAGCGACAGGGGGCTAAGGGGCTACACCTTC	CASSDRGLRGYTF
TRBV6-2/TRBV6-3	few	-	TRBJ1-5	TGTGCCAGCAGTTACTCGGGCCAGGGACAGCCCCAGCATTTT	CASSYSGQGQPQHF
TRBV12-3/TRBV12-4	many	-	TRBJ1-1	TGTGCCAGCAGCTCCACAGGGATCCTCTGGGCTTTCTTT	CASSSTGILWAFF
TRBV7-8	-	-	TRBJ2-1	TGTGCCAGCAGCTTAGCGGGGGACTCCTACAATGAGCAGTTCTTC	CASSLAGDSYNEQFF
TRBV7-6	once	-	TRBJ2-5	TGTGCCAGCAGCCCCCGTAAGGGACGGTACCAAGAGACCCAGTACTTC	CASSPRKGRYQETQYF
TRBV7-6	-	-	TRBJ2-1	TGTGCCAGCAGCTTAGCGCTAATCCCCAGGTCAGTTTACAATGAGCAGTTCTTC	CASSLALIPRSVYNEQFF
TRBV7-2	-	TRBD1	TRBJ2-1	TGTGCCAGCAGTTTCACAGGGGGCACTTTGTACAATGAGCAGTTCTTC	CASSFTGGTLYNEQFF
TRBV7-2	-	-	TRBJ1-6	TGTGCCAGCAGCCGAGGAGTAGGCTATAATTCACCCCTCCACTTT	CASSRGVGYNSPLHF
TRBV12-3/TRBV12-4	-	-	TRBJ2-1	TGTGCCAGCGTATTTGGTCATGAGCAGTTCTTC	CASVFGHEQFF
TRBV6-6	-	TRBD1	TRBJ1-5	TGTGCCAGCAGCAACGGACAGGGCGGCAATCAGCCCCAGCATTTT	CASSNGQGGNQPQHF
TRBV7-6	few	-	TRBJ1-2	TGTGCCAGCAGCTCAAACAGAGGATTGGGCTATGGAGGCTACACCTTC	CASSSNRGLGYGGYTF
TRBV20-1	-	-	TRBJ1-6	TGCAGTGCTAGAGATCGGACAGATTTGACCTATAATTCACCCCTCCACTTT	CSARDRTDLTYNSPLHF
TRBV6-5	-	-	TRBJ1-6	TGTGCCAGCGGGCGTCCAGGGGACTATAATTCACCCCTCCACTTT	CASGRPGDYNSPLHF
TRBV7-8	-	-	TRBJ1-5	TGTGCCAGCAGCTTACCAGGTCGAGGACCCCAGCATTTT	CASSLPGRGPQHF
TRBV6-2/TRBV6-3	few	-	TRBJ1-4	TGTGCCAGCAGTTACCCGTTTTTTACGGAAGAAAAACTGTTTTTT	CASSYPFFTEEKLFF
TRBV20-1	few	TRBD1	TRBJ2-7	TGCAGTGCTAGACCCACAGGGGAGCCTATCTACGAGCAGTACTTC	CSARPTGEPIYEQYF